The entry below gives a single T cell receptor (beta chain) sequence along with its context. This clonotype appeared a few times. The antigen it recognizes is unknown. Base qualities are missing; no much larger clone stands one base away. The data belong to a study of T cell repertoires in cytomegalovirus infection (dated by TCRdb to 2018 to 2020). With regard to the full study: Donor HLA type was relevant to the analysis, because carriage of CMV infection together with the matching HLA type was indicated by public TCR beta signatures.

The instrument given in TCRdb is Illumina HiSeq 1500. In-frame beta chains were kept once TCRdb had trimmed the public reads at Q25 with fastp and called clones with MiXCR. CDR3 protein sequences are deduplicated, and each keeps its most common genes and DNA. The sample table records about 230,000 distinct CDR3 sequences; roughly 23% of these occur just once. The top ten clonotypes cover roughly 18% of the sample. General conclusions and limits of the study: In both this cohort and an independent cohort of several hundred donors, the cumulative frequency of public TCR beta family members distinguished carriers of CMV infection plus the relevant HLA type. The ex vivo response was dominated by HLA-C-restricted CMV-specific TCR beta clonotypes, which also provided the single most frequent clonotype in two of eight donors.

Sequencing used CD8+ T cells from PBMCs. The clonotype originates from a human donor in good health (CMV status not recorded). Some clones in this sample may be carry-over from other donors' samples.

The CDR3 here reads CASNPGGGYTF. The DNA reads as follows: TGTGCCAGCAACCCAGGGGGTGGCTACACCTTC. The sequence is built from TRBV28 and TRBJ1-2, with 7 bases in between that match TRBD1. CDR1 MDHEN and CDR2 SYDVKM are derived from the germline V gene. V has 7 bases trimmed and J has 7 bases trimmed; junction bases matching no gene number 3. From the cysteine through the phenylalanine, the CDR3 covers 11 amino acids. Just the 33-base CDR3 DNA is kept, in frame starting at base 1.